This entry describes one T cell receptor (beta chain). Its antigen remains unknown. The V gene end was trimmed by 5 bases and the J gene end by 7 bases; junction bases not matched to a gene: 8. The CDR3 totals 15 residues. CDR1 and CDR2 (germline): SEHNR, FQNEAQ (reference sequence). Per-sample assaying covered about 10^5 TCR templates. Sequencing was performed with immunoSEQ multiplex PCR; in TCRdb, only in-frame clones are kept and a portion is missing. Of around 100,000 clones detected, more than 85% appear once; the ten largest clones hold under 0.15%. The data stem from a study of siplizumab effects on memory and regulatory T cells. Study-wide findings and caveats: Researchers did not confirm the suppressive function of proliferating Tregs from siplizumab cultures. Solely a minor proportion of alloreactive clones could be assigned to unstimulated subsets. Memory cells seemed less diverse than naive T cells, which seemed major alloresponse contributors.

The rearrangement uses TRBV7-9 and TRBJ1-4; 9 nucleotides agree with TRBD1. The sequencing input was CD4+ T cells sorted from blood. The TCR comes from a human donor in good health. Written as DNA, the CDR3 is TGTGCCAGCAGCATCCCGACAGGGGGATTTGAAAAACTGTTTTTT. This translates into CASSIPTGGFEKLFF.